One and the same sample provided the 28 T cell receptor beta chains below, sequenced in a study of preoperative IRX-2 immunotherapy in early breast cancer (dated by TCRdb to about 2019). The library was prepared using the immunoSEQ multiplex PCR assay. This is the immuneACCESS table as TCRdb keeps it, with only in-frame sequences that have V and J called. A part of the clones is gone; compared with another copy, unresolved V genes explain less than half, and the rest is unexplained. The sample table lists fewer than 40,000 clones, 85% to 90% of them with a count of one. In total, the top ten clones hold 1.6% of the sample. The sample's treatment or condition label, decoded: preoperative locoregional IRX-2 cytokine immunotherapy. The sequences come from tumor tissue, collected after IRX-2 immunotherapy. The receptors were gathered from a human donor with breast cancer.

The rearrangement links TRBV6-8 to TRBJ2-1; D unresolved. CDR1 MNHGY and CDR2 SAAAGT come from the germline V gene. Between the trimmed V and J ends, which lost 6 bases and 4 bases, there was a span of 10 bases. The CDR3 extends over 13 amino acids. The CDR3 region is CASSHYGYNEQFF. The CDR3 DNA sequence: TGTGCCAGCAGCCATTATGGATACAATGAGCAGTTCTTC.

This rearrangement joins TRBV6-8 to TRBJ1-1; the D gene is possibly TRBD1 (6 bases). Trimming stripped 4 bases from V and 4 bases from J, with 16 bases between. Per germline, CDR1 MNHGY and CDR2 SAAAGT. The CDR3 totals 15 residues. CDR3 sequence: CASSWEQGFGTEAFF. CDR3 coding DNA: TGTGCCAGCAGTTGGGAACAGGGATTCGGCACTGAAGCTTTCTTT.

This chain uses TRBV30 with TRBJ2-5; D is perhaps TRBD2 (5 bases). This CDR3 spans 14 amino acids. V was cut by 0 bases and J by 5 bases, with 13 bases left in between. The germline CDR1 and CDR2 sequences are GTSNPN and SVGIG (reference sequence). The CDR3 nucleotides are TGTGCCTGGAGTGTACTCGGACTGGGGGAGACCCAGTACTTC. The encoded protein is CAWSVLGLGETQYF.

The chain has TRBV12-5 and TRBJ1-1; D ambiguous. The CDR3 is 15 residues long. Germline V gene lookup returns CDR1 LGHNT and CDR2 FRNRAP. The ends were cut back, 0 bases at V and 1 base at J, with 9 bases in the middle. The CDR3: CASGLVRDENTEAFF. CDR3 DNA: TGTGCTAGTGGTTTGGTCCGAGACGAGAACACTGAAGCTTTCTTT.

V and J are TRBV23-1 and TRBJ1-2; 9 nucleotides match TRBD1. TRBV23-1 carries the ORF label, with uncertain function. The trim removed 6 bases at V and 12 bases at J, leaving 14 bases unmatched. This CDR3 has 14 residues. Here the CDR3 reads CASSQGTGTGSDTF. CDR3 DNA sequence: TGCGCCAGCAGCCAGGGTACCGGGACAGGGTCTGACACCTTC.

V is TRBV29-1 and J is TRBJ1-5; D is undetermined. The CDR3 contains 13 residues. Germline lookup yields CDR1 SQVTM and CDR2 ANQGSEA. With 5 bases removed from V and 3 bases from J, the gap between germline ends came to 11 bases. CDR3 amino acids: CSVRGGNNQPQHF. The CDR3 DNA is TGCAGCGTTAGAGGAGGGAACAATCAGCCCCAGCATTTT. The full variable domain, rest sourced from reference TRBV29-1 and TRBJ1-5, is SAVISQKPSRDICQRGTSLTIQCQVDSQVTMMFWYRQQPGQSLTLIATANQGSEATYESGFVIDKFPISRPNLTFSTLTVSNMSPEDSSIYLCSVRGGNNQPQHFGDGTRLSIL.

The rearrangement links TRBV7-4 to TRBJ2-1, with 10 bases identical to TRBD2. This CDR3 is 14 amino acids long. Germline V CDR1 and CDR2: SGHVT, SQSDAQ. V shed 5 bases and J 5 bases; nucleotides not matched to a gene: 3. The CDR3 sequence: CASSPSGGHNEQFF. CDR3 DNA sequence: TGTGCCAGCAGCCCTAGCGGGGGTCACAATGAGCAGTTCTTC.

This chain links TRBV7-7 with TRBJ1-3; D ambiguous. Germline loops: CDR1 SSHAT, CDR2 FNYEAQ (reference sequence). Trimming pared 4 bases from V and 0 bases from J, leaving 13 bases between. The CDR3 runs to 16 residues. CDR3 sequence reads: CASSSVASYSGNTIYF. CDR3 coding DNA: TGTGCCAGCAGCTCCGTCGCCAGTTACTCTGGAAACACCATATATTTT.

On this clone itself: Relative to the germline gene, one junction end is altered; a read error may explain this. This rearrangement joins TRBV15 to TRBJ1-5; D is unclear. The CDR3 has 14 residues. From germline, CDR1 is LNHNV and CDR2 YYDKDF (reference sequence). CDR3 sequence: CATSRDSGNQLQHF. In nucleotides, the CDR3 is TGTGCCACCAGCAGAGATAGTGGTAACCAGCTCCAGCATTTT.

The chain joins TRBV29-1 to TRBJ2-6; D not certain. Trimming took off 5 bases at V and 0 bases at J, with 5 bases between the two ends. Per the germline V gene, CDR1 is SQVTM and CDR2 is ANQGSEA. This CDR3 has 13 amino acids. The CDR3 sequence: CSVKASGANVLTF. The CDR3 bases are TGCAGCGTTAAAGCCTCTGGGGCCAACGTCCTGACTTTC.

J is TRBJ1-4 and V is TRBV6-8; D is possibly TRBD1 (5 bases). The V and J ends lost 7 bases and 3 bases respectively, with 18 bases between them. Germline assignment: CDR1 MNHGY and CDR2 SAAAGT. The CDR3 sequence is 16 residues long. CDR3 region: CASTYGGFRANEKLFF. The CDR3 region has the DNA TGTGCCAGCACCTACGGGGGGTTCCGAGCTAATGAAAAACTGTTTTTT.

This sequence joins TRBV7-6 and TRBJ2-3; 15 bases align to TRBD2. The V segment lost 5 bases and the J segment 5 bases; nucleotides outside the gene matches: 2. The CDR3 extends over 15 amino acids. In germline, CDR1 is SGHVS, CDR2 FNYEAQ. DNA for the CDR3: TGTGCCAGCAGCCCGGGACTAGCGGGGGGAGATACGCAGTATTTT. Its translation is CASSPGLAGGDTQYF.

V is TRBV5-1 and J is TRBJ1-3; D is unclear. CDR1 and CDR2 from the germline V gene are SGHRS and YFSETQ. The CDR3 is 14 residues long. Trimming took off 0 bases at V and 2 bases at J, with 6 bases between the two ends. CDR3 DNA sequence: TGCGCCAGCAGCTTGGAGGCCGCTGGAAACACCATATATTTT. Protein sequence: CASSLEAAGNTIYF.

The CDR3 loop is CASSYSDRGPYGYTF. CDR3 sequence (DNA): TGTGCCAGCAGTTACTCGGACAGGGGGCCCTATGGCTACACCTTC. The rearrangement joins TRBV6-8 to TRBJ1-2; 11 positions match TRBD1. The CDR3 contains 15 residues. CDR1 and CDR2 from the germline V gene are MNHGY and SAAAGT. J gave up 4 bases and V 0 bases, and 1 base lay outside the gene matches.

The genes are TRBV11-3 and TRBJ2-3; perhaps TRBD2 as D (6 bases). CDR3 length equals 16 residues. Germline V gene lookup returns CDR1 SGHNT and CDR2 YENEEA. V was pared by 4 bases and J by 0 bases, with 14 bases between. The DNA for the CDR3 is TGTGCCAGCAGCTCAGGATACGGGAGCAGCACAGATACGCAGTATTTT. This translates into CASSSGYGSSTDTQYF.

J is TRBJ1-5 and V is TRBV10-3; TRBD1 matches at 7 bases. The CDR3 covers 14 residues. CDR1 ENHRY and CDR2 SYGVKD come from the germline V gene. The V segment lost 2 bases and the J segment 7 bases; nucleotides outside the gene matches: 5. CDR3 residues: CAISEGQVRQPQHF. CDR3 sequence (DNA): TGTGCCATCAGTGAGGGACAGGTGAGACAGCCCCAGCATTTT.

The V call is TRBV7-6, the J call TRBJ2-7, with D perhaps TRBD1 (6 bases). With 3 bases removed from V and 5 bases from J, the gap between germline ends came to 17 bases. The CDR3 consists of 15 residues. CDR1 and CDR2 (germline): SGHVS, FNYEAQ. The CDR3, as DNA: TGTGCCAGCAGCTTCGGGCTGCAGGGGTTAAACGAGCAGTACTTC. It translates to CASSFGLQGLNEQYF. Complete variable domain (other parts from reference TRBV7-6 and TRBJ2-7): GAGVSQSPRYKVTKRGQDVALRCDPISGHVSLYWYRQALGQGPEFLTYFNYEAQQDKSGLPNDRFSAERPEGSISTLTIQRTEQRDSAMYRCASSFGLQGLNEQYFGPGTRLTVT.

The chain is built from TRBV12-5 and TRBJ2-4; no reliable D call. In germline, CDR1 is LGHNT, CDR2 FRNRAP. V lost 4 bases, J lost 9 bases, and 10 bases lay in between. The CDR3 sequence is 12 residues long. CDR3 DNA sequence: TGTGCTAGTGGTTCTGGGCCAGGCATTCAGTACTTC. Translating gives CASGSGPGIQYF.

The gene calls are TRBV5-1 and TRBJ2-2; 9 nucleotides agree with TRBD1. Germline V CDR1 and CDR2: SGHRS, YFSETQ. The V gene end was trimmed by 0 bases and the J gene end by 4 bases; junction bases not matched to a gene: 4. The CDR3 totals 16 residues. DNA for the CDR3: TGCGCCAGCAGCTTGGGGACAGGGGCTCTCACCGGGGAGCTGTTTTTT. This sequence encodes CASSLGTGALTGELFF.

As concerns this clone: Its ends do not fully match the called genes, so a read error is possible. This chain uses TRBV7-7 with TRBJ2-2; TRBD1 agrees at 9 bases. CDR1 is SSHAT and CDR2 is FNYEAQ in the germline V gene (reference sequence). This CDR3 region has 15 residues. CDR3 nucleotides: TGTGCCAGCAGCCCCGGGACAGGGACCGCCGGAGAGCTGTTTTTT. Protein: CASSPGTGTAGELFF.

This chain connects TRBV5-1 to TRBJ1-6; D uncertain. This CDR3 is 16 amino acids long. V lost 0 bases and J lost 5, with 12 bases in between. The germline CDR1 and CDR2 sequences are SGHRS and YFSETQ. CDR3 coding DNA: TGCGCCAGCAGCTTGGCGTCTGGGCCCAATAATTCACCCCTCCACTTT. It encodes CASSLASGPNNSPLHF.

The V gene is TRBV12-5, the J gene TRBJ1-4, with D unresolved. Trimming cost V 6 bases and J 7 bases, with 12 bases left between them. The CDR3 is made up of 13 amino acids. Germline-derived CDR1 and CDR2 are LGHNT and FRNRAP. The CDR3 nucleotides are TGTGCTAGTGGAGGGAGGGAAGGTGAAAAACTGTTTTTT. Residues: CASGGREGEKLFF.

The V call is TRBV5-1, the J call TRBJ2-5; 7 bases line up with TRBD1. V lost 3 bases to trimming and J lost 2 bases; unmatched junction nucleotides: 10. Germline V gene lookup returns CDR1 SGHRS and CDR2 YFSETQ. The CDR3 runs 16 residues. The CDR3 nucleotides read TGCGCCAGCAGCTGGGGGACAGTAGGCATTCAAGAGACCCAGTACTTC. Its protein is CASSWGTVGIQETQYF.

This clone has only one observation. This chain connects TRBV14 to TRBJ1-2; D gene uncertain. The CDR3 totals 12 residues. Trimming took off 2 bases at V and 4 bases at J, with 5 bases between the two ends. Germline CDR1 SGHDN, CDR2 FVKESK. CDR3 coding DNA: TGTGCCAGCAGCCAATCCCTCTATGGCTACACCTTC. Its translation: CASSQSLYGYTF.

The V gene is TRBV9, the J gene TRBJ2-5, with 12 bases aligning to TRBD2. The CDR3 consists of 15 residues. Germline CDR1 is SGDLS and CDR2 is YYNGEE. Trimming removed 5 bases from V and 2 bases from J; junction bases left unmatched: 4. For the CDR3, the DNA is TGTGCCAGCAGGCAACTAGCGGGGGGACAAGAGACCCAGTACTTC. This gives the protein CASRQLAGGQETQYF.

This clone was seen a single time. CDR3: CATSRGGTGRNTIYF. Here the CDR3 DNA reads TGTGCCACCAGCAGAGGAGGGACAGGGAGAAACACCATATATTTT. This chain joins TRBV15 and TRBJ1-3; the match to TRBD1 covers 9 bases. With V trimmed by 1 base and J by 5 bases, 3 bases remained unmatched. Germline lookup yields CDR1 LNHNV and CDR2 YYDKDF (reference sequence). There are 15 residues in the CDR3.

The rearrangement links TRBV29-1 to TRBJ2-1; TRBD1 aligns across 7 bases. The CDR3 has 13 amino acids. The V segment lost 5 bases and the J segment 5 bases; nucleotides outside the gene matches: 6. Germline V lookup: CDR1 SQVTM, CDR2 ANQGSEA. CDR3 coding DNA: TGCAGCGTTCGGGACAGCCGACACAATGAGCAGTTCTTC. Protein product: CSVRDSRHNEQFF.

The chain carries TRBV30 and TRBJ1-1, with TRBD1 as a possible D gene (5 bases). Trimming removed 7 bases from V and 5 bases from J, with 17 bases in between. Germline V gene sequence: CDR1 GTSNPN, CDR2 SVGIG (reference sequence). This CDR3 is built from 13 residues. CDR3 in DNA: TGTGCCTTTGGGGGGGAAGGGAGGACTGAAGCTTTCTTT. Translated, it gives CAFGGEGRTEAFF.